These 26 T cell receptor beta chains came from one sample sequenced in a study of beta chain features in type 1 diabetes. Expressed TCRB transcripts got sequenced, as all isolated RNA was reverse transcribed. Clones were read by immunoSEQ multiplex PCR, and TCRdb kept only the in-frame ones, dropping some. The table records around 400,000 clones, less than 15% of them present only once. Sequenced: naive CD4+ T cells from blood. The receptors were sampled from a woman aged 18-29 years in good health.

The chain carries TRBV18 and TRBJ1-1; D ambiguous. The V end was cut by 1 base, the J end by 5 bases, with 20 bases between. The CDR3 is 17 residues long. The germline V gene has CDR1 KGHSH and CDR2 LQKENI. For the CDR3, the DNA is TGTGCCAGCTCACCACGTGGGCAGCGGCTATGGAGTACTGAAGCTTTCTTT. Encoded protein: CASSPRGQRLWSTEAFF.

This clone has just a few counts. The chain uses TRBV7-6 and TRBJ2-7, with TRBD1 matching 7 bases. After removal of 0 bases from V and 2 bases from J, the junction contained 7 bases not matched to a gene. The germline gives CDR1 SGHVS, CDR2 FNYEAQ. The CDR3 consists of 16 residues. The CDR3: CASSLAWDRLTYEQYF. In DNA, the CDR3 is TGTGCCAGCAGCTTAGCATGGGACAGACTTACCTACGAGCAGTACTTC.

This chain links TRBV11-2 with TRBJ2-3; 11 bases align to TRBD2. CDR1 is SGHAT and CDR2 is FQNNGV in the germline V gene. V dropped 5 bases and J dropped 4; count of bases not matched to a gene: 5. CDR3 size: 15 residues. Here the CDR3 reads CASSPTLAGADTQYF. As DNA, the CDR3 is TGTGCCAGCAGCCCGACACTAGCGGGGGCAGATACGCAGTATTTT.

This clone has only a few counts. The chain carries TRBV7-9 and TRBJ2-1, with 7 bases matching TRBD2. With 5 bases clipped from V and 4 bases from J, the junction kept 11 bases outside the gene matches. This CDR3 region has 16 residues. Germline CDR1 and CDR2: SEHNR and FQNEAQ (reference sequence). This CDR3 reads CASSPTGASGYNEQFF. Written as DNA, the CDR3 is TGTGCCAGCAGCCCTACCGGCGCTAGCGGTTACAATGAGCAGTTCTTC.

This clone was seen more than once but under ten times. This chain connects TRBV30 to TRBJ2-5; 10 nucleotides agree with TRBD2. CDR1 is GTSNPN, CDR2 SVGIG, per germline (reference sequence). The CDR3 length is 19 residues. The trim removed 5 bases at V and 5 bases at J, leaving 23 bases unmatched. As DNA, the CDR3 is TGTGCCTGGGTTCCAGTGAGACTAGCGGGCCCCTCCGCCCTGGAGACCCAGTACTTC. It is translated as CAWVPVRLAGPSALETQYF.

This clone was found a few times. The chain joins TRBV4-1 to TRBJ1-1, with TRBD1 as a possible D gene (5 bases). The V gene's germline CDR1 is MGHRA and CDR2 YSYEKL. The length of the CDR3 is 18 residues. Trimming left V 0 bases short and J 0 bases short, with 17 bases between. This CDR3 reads CASSQDPRAGWVNTEAFF. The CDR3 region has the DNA TGCGCCAGCAGCCAAGATCCCAGGGCCGGGTGGGTGAACACTGAAGCTTTCTTT.

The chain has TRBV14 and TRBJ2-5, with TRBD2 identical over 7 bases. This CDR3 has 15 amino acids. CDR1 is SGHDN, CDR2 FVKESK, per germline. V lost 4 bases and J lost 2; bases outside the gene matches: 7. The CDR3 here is CASSLRDYIQETQYF. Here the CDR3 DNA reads TGTGCCAGCAGCCTCCGGGACTATATTCAAGAGACCCAGTACTTC.

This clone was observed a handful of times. DNA of the CDR3: TGTGCCAGCGCCCAAGGCCCCGGGATTAGCACAGATACGCAGTATTTT. This encodes CASAQGPGISTDTQYF. J is TRBJ2-3 and V is TRBV9, with D possibly TRBD2 on 5 matching bases. V was cut by 7 bases and J by 0 bases, with 18 bases left in between. CDR1 and CDR2 from the germline V gene are SGDLS and YYNGEE. This CDR3 contains 16 residues.

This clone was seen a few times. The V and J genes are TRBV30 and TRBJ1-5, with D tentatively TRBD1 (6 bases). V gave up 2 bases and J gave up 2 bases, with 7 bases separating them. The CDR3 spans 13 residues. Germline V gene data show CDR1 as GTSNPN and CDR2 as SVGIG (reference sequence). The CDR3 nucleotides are TGTGCCTGGAGTAAGGGGGGCAATCAGCCCCAGCATTTT. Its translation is CAWSKGGNQPQHF. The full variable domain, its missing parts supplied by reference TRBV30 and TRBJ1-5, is SQTIHQWPATLVQPVGSPLSLECTVEGTSNPNLYWYRQAAGRGLQLLFYSVGIGQISSEVPQNLSASRPQDRQFILSSKKLLLSDSGFYLCAWSKGGNQPQHFGDGTRLSIL.

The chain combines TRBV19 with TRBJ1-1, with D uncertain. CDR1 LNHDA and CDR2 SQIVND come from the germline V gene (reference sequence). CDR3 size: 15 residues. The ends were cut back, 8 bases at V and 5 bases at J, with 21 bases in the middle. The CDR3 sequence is CASSQLRAGGTEAFF. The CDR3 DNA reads TGTGCCAGTTCCCAACTAAGGGCAGGAGGTACTGAAGCTTTCTTT.

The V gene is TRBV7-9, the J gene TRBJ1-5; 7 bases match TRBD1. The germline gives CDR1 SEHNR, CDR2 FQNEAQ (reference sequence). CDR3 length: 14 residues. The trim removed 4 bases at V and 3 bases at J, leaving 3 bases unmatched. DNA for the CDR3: TGTGCCAGCAGCTCACAGGGGTTCAATCAGCCCCAGCATTTT. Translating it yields CASSSQGFNQPQHF.

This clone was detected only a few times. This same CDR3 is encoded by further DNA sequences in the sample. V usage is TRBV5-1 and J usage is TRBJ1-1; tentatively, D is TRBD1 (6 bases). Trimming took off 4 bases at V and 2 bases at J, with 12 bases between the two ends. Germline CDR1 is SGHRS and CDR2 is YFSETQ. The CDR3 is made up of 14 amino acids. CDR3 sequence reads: CASSRGGGNTEAFF. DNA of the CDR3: TGCGCCAGCAGCCGAGGGGGTGGAAACACTGAAGCTTTCTTT.

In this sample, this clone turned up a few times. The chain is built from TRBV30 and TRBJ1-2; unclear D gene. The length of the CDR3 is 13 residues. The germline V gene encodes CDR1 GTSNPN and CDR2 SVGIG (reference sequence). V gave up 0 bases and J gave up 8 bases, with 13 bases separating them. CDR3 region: CAWSVFRAGGYTF. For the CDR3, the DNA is TGTGCCTGGAGTGTATTTAGGGCGGGCGGCTACACCTTC.

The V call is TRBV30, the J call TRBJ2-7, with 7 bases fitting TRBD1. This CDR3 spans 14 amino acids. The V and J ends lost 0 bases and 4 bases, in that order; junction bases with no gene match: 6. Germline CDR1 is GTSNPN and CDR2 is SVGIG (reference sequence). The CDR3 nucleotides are TGTGCCTGGAGTGTATGGGGACAGAATTACGAGCAGTACTTC. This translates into CAWSVWGQNYEQYF.

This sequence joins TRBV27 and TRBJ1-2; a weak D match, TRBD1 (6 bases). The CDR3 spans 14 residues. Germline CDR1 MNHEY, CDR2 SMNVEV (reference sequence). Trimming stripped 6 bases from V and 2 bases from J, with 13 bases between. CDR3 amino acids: CASRREGVNYGYTF. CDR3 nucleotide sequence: TGTGCCAGCAGGCGCGAGGGGGTGAACTATGGCTACACCTTC.

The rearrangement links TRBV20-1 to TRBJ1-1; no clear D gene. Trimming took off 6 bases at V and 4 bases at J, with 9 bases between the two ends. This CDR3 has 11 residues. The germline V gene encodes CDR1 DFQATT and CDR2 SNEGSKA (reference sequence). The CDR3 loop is CSAEVSTEAFF. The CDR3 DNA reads TGCAGTGCAGAGGTCTCCACTGAAGCTTTCTTT.

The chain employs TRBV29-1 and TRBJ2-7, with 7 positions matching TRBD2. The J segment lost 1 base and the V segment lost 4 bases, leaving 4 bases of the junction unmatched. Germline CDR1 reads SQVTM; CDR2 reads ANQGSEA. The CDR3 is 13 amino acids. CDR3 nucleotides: TGCAGCGTTGCCAGACTAGCTTCCTACGAGCAGTACTTC. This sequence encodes CSVARLASYEQYF.

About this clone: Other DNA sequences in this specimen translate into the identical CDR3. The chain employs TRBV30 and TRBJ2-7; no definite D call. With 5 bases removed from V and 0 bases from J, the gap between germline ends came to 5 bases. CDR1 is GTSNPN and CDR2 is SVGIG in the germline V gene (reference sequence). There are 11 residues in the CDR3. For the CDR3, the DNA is TGTGCCTGGTCTCCCTCCTACGAGCAGTACTTC. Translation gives CAWSPSYEQYF.

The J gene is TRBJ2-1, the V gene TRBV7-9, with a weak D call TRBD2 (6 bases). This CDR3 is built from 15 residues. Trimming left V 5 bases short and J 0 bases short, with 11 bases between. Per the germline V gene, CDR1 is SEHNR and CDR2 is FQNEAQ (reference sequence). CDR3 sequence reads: CASSPGLSSYNEQFF. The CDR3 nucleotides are TGTGCCAGCAGCCCGGGACTGAGCTCCTACAATGAGCAGTTCTTC. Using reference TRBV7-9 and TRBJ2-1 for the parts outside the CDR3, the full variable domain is DTGVSQNPRHKITKRGQNVTFRCDPISEHNRLYWYRQTLGQGPEFLTYFQNEAQLEKSRLLSDRFSAERPKGSFSTLEIQRTEQGDSAMYLCASSPGLSSYNEQFFGPGTRLTVL.

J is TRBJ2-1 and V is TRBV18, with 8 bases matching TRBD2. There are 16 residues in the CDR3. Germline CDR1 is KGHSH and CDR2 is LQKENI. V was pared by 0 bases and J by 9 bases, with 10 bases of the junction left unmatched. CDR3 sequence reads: CASSPPTPGGPTEQFF. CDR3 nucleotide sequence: TGTGCCAGCTCACCACCGACTCCGGGAGGGCCGACTGAGCAGTTCTTC.

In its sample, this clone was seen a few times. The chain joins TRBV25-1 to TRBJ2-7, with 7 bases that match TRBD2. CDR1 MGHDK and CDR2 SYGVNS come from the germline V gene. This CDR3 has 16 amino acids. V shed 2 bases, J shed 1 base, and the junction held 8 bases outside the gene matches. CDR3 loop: CASSEDRAGVSYEQYF. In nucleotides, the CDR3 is TGTGCCAGCAGTGAAGATAGGGCGGGAGTATCCTACGAGCAGTACTTC.

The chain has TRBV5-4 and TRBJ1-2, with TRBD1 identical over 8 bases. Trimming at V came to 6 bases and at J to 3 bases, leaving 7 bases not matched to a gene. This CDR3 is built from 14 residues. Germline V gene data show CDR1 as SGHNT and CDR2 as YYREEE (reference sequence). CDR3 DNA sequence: TGTGCCAGCACCTGGGACAGGCGAGACTATGGCTACACCTTC. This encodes CASTWDRRDYGYTF. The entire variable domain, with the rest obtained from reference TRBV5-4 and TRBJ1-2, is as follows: ETGVTQSPTHLIKTRGQQVTLRCSSQSGHNTVSWYQQALGQGPQFIFQYYREEENGRGNFPPRFSGLQFPNYSSELNVNALELDDSALYLCASTWDRRDYGYTFGSGTRLTVV.

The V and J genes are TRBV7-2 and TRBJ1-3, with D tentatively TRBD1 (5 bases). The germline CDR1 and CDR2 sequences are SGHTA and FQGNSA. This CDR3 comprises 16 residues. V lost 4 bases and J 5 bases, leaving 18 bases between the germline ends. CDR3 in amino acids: CASSSQSGLGRNTIYF. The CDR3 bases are TGTGCCAGCAGCTCCCAGTCAGGGTTAGGGCGAAACACCATATATTTT.

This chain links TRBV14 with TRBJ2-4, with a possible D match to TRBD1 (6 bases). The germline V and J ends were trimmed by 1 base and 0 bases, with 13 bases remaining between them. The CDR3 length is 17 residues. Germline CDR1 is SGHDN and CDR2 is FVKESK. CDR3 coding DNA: TGTGCCAGCAGCCAAGGTCCGGGACACATAGCCAAAAACATTCAGTACTTC. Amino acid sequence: CASSQGPGHIAKNIQYF.

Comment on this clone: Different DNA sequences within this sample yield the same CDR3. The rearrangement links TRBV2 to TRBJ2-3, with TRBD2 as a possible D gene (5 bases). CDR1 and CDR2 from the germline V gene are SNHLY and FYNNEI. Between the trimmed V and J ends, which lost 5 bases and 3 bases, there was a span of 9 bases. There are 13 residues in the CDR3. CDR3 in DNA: TGTGCCAGCAGTCGGACGGGGACAGATACGCAGTATTTT. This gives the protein CASSRTGTDTQYF.

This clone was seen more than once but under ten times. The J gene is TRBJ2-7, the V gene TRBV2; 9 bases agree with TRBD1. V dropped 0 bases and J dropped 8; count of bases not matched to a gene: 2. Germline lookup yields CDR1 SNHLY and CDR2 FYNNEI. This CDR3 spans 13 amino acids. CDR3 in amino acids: CASSEAGQGKQYF. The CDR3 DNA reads TGTGCCAGCAGTGAAGCGGGACAGGGCAAGCAGTACTTC. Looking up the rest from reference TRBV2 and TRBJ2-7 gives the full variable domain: EPEVTQTPSHQVTQMGQEVILRCVPISNHLYFYWYRQILGQKVEFLVSFYNNEISEKSEIFDDQFSVERPDGSNFTLKIRSTKLEDSAMYFCASSEAGQGKQYFGPGTRLTVT.